Listed below are T cell receptor beta chains from one sample, sequenced in a study of STAT3 mutations in large granular lymphocyte leukemia. The data were produced by immunoSEQ multiplex PCR, yet TCRdb's version contains in-frame clones alone and is incomplete. This sample carries around 39,000 clones, around nine tenths of them seen once, and the ten largest clones take approximately 0.42%. Sequencing was carried out using PBMCs. These receptors were collected from a human donor with T large granular lymphocyte leukemia. Some clones in this sample may be carry-over from other donors' samples. The CDR3 runs from the conserved cysteine through the conserved F or W. A D gene is named only where the DNA matches it firmly. Only some rows state a clone size, as once, few, many or a class for expanded clones.

CDR3 DNA: TGTGCCAGCAGCTTAGTGTTCAATGAGCAGTTCTTC
CDR3 protein: CASSLVFNEQFF
clone size: .
J gene: TRBJ2-1
V gene: TRBV7-2
D gene: .

CDR3 DNA: TGTGCCAGCAGCCCTAGGACAGGGAACACTGAAGCTTTCTTT
CDR3 protein: CASSPRTGNTEAFF
clone size: once
J gene: TRBJ1-1
V gene: TRBV7-8
D gene: TRBD1

CDR3 DNA: TGCGCCAGCAGCACGTTACCGTCGCTGGGGCTCAACAATGAGCAGTTCTTC
CDR3 protein: CASSTLPSLGLNNEQFF
clone size: .
J gene: TRBJ2-1
V gene: TRBV5-1
D gene: .

CDR3 DNA: TGTGCCAGCAGGCCGACAGGGGGTGGTCACAATGAGCAGTTCTTC
CDR3 protein: CASRPTGGGHNEQFF
clone size: .
J gene: TRBJ2-1
V gene: TRBV6-1
D gene: TRBD1

CDR3 DNA: TGCAGCGTTGGGTTCGGCTACGAGCAGTACTTC
CDR3 protein: CSVGFGYEQYF
clone size: .
J gene: TRBJ2-7
V gene: TRBV29-1
D gene: .

CDR3 DNA: TGTGCCAGCAGTGGTTCTGGGTCTGGCTACACCTTC
CDR3 protein: CASSGSGSGYTF
clone size: .
J gene: TRBJ1-2
V gene: TRBV6-4
D gene: .

CDR3 DNA: TGTGCCAGCAGCCTCTCCGGGACTACCCTCGAGTACTTC
CDR3 protein: CASSLSGTTLEYF
clone size: .
J gene: TRBJ2-7
V gene: TRBV11-2
D gene: TRBD2

CDR3 DNA: TGTGCCAGCATCGCGGGAGACTTCTATGGCTACACCTTC
CDR3 protein: CASIAGDFYGYTF
clone size: .
J gene: TRBJ1-2
V gene: TRBV28
D gene: .

CDR3 DNA: TGTGCCAGCAAGATAACCGGGACAGTTGTCGGAGGCTACACCTTC
CDR3 protein: CASKITGTVVGGYTF
clone size: .
J gene: TRBJ1-2
V gene: TRBV28
D gene: TRBD1

CDR3 DNA: TGTGCCAGCAGTGGGGCGTATGGCTACACCTTC
CDR3 protein: CASSGAYGYTF
clone size: .
J gene: TRBJ1-2
V gene: TRBV2
D gene: .

CDR3 DNA: TGTGCCAGCAGCTTATCTGATTACACTGAAGCTTTCTTT
CDR3 protein: CASSLSDYTEAFF
clone size: .
J gene: TRBJ1-1
V gene: TRBV11-3
D gene: .

CDR3 DNA: TGTGCCAGCTGGGGAGGGTACAATCAGCCCCAGCATTTT
CDR3 protein: CASWGGYNQPQHF
clone size: .
J gene: TRBJ1-5
V gene: TRBV6-1
D gene: .

CDR3 DNA: TGTGCCAGCTCACCACGTGGCAGGGGGCCCGATACGCAGTATTTT
CDR3 protein: CASSPRGRGPDTQYF
clone size: .
J gene: TRBJ2-3
V gene: TRBV18
D gene: TRBD1

CDR3 DNA: TGCGCCAGCAGCAAAAGGATGACAGGGAGCACAGATACGCAGTATTTT
CDR3 protein: CASSKRMTGSTDTQYF
clone size: .
J gene: TRBJ2-3
V gene: TRBV5-1
D gene: TRBD1

CDR3 DNA: TGTGCCAGCAGCCCACTTAGCGATGAGCAGTTCTTC
CDR3 protein: CASSPLSDEQFF
clone size: .
J gene: TRBJ2-1
V gene: TRBV5-4
D gene: .

CDR3 DNA: TGTGCCAGCAGTCCGGACGGAGGCCTAGGCTACACCTTC
CDR3 protein: CASSPDGGLGYTF
clone size: .
J gene: TRBJ1-2
V gene: TRBV27
D gene: .

CDR3 DNA: TGTGCCAGCAGTTTAGGGCAGTTACGGGGCAATGAGCAGTTCTTC
CDR3 protein: CASSLGQLRGNEQFF
clone size: .
J gene: TRBJ2-1
V gene: TRBV27
D gene: .

CDR3 DNA: TGTGCCAGCAGCCCGGACAGGGGTGGTGAAAAACTGTTTTTT
CDR3 protein: CASSPDRGGEKLFF
clone size: .
J gene: TRBJ1-4
V gene: TRBV7-9
D gene: TRBD1

CDR3 DNA: TGCGCCAGCAGCCCGGAGGGCGGGGGGCCACGCAATGAGCAGTTCTTC
CDR3 protein: CASSPEGGGPRNEQFF
clone size: .
J gene: TRBJ2-1
V gene: TRBV4-1
D gene: TRBD2

CDR3 DNA: TGCGCCAGCAGCTTTGGGGGCACTGGGGCCAACGTCCTGACTTTC
CDR3 protein: CASSFGGTGANVLTF
clone size: .
J gene: TRBJ2-6
V gene: TRBV5-1
D gene: .

CDR3 DNA: TGCGCCAGCAGCCCCCCCCAGGGAGAGACCCAGTACTTC
CDR3 protein: CASSPPQGETQYF
clone size: .
J gene: TRBJ2-5
V gene: TRBV5-1
D gene: .

CDR3 DNA: TGTGCCAGCAGTCCCGGAGGGGGCGGCTACGAGCAGTACTTC
CDR3 protein: CASSPGGGGYEQYF
clone size: few
J gene: TRBJ2-7
V gene: TRBV6-5
D gene: .

CDR3 DNA: TGCGCCAGCAGAAGTTACACCGGGGAGCTGTTTTTT
CDR3 protein: CASRSYTGELFF
clone size: .
J gene: TRBJ2-2
V gene: TRBV4-3
D gene: .

CDR3 DNA: TGTGCCAGCAGTCCGGGCTCCTACGAGCAGTACTTC
CDR3 protein: CASSPGSYEQYF
clone size: few
J gene: TRBJ2-7
V gene: TRBV25-1
D gene: .

CDR3 DNA: TGCGCCAGCAGCTTGAGTGCAGACGAGCAGTACTTC
CDR3 protein: CASSLSADEQYF
clone size: .
J gene: TRBJ2-7
V gene: TRBV5-1
D gene: .